This TCR beta chain was obtained from a study of cytomegalovirus exposure and HLA in healthy donors. On the study more broadly: In terms of ancestry, the Caucasian-associated cluster contained roughly 80% of the approximately 400 genotyped donors. General study findings and limits: The majority of CMV-associated TCR beta chains were reported as apparently HLA-restricted in a later analysis. An analysis done earlier found most TCR beta V segments productive about 90% or about 30% of the time. Later genetic work tied a missense DCLRE1C variant to beta-chain V and J trimming.

Turning to this clone: Its antigen is unknown.

This PCR relied on a set of 60 Vbeta primers and 13 Jbeta primers. This table comes from immunoSEQ multiplex PCR, and its TCRdb copy is limited to in-frame clones, with some not included. The sample has some 180,000 clones, about 80% seen once; the top ten hold roughly an eighth. The CDR3 has 16 amino acids. V lost 3 bases and J lost 0; bases outside the gene matches: 5. Germline V gives CDR1 SGDLS, CDR2 YYNGEE. This sequence was found in a woman aged 25 to 39 in good health and CMV-seropositive. The rearrangement links TRBV9 to TRBJ2-7; 11 bases agree with TRBD2. Source material: PBMCs. CDR3 residues: CASSGDSGGGSYEQYF. The CDR3 region has the DNA TGTGCCAGCAGCGGGGATAGCGGGGGGGGCTCCTACGAGCAGTACTTC.